Listed below are T cell receptor beta chains from one sample, sequenced in a study of cytomegalovirus exposure and HLA in healthy donors. The protocol was immunoSEQ multiplex PCR, while the TCRdb copy is restricted to in-frame clones and leaves out a portion. The sample yields around 130,000 clones, 80% seen once. The source material was PBMCs. All receptors come from a male donor in good health and CMV-seronegative. CDR3s include the opening cysteine and the closing phenylalanine or tryptophan. D genes are given only for firm matches. Clone size is given for some rows only: seen once, a few or many times, or a class if the clone is expanded.

CDR3 DNA: TGTGCCACTACTGACAGAAACTATGGCTACACCTTC
CDR3 protein: CATTDRNYGYTF
D gene: NA
clone size: NA
V gene: TRBV2
J gene: TRBJ1-2

CDR3 DNA: TGTGCCAGCAGTGAATTACCTGTGGGCATTTATGGCTACACCTTC
CDR3 protein: CASSELPVGIYGYTF
D gene: NA
clone size: NA
V gene: TRBV6-1
J gene: TRBJ1-2

CDR3 DNA: TGTGCCAGCAGCTCCCGTTGGGCGGGGCGAGATAACGGGGAGCTGTTTTTT
CDR3 protein: CASSSRWAGRDNGELFF
D gene: NA
clone size: NA
V gene: TRBV11-1
J gene: TRBJ2-2

CDR3 DNA: TGTGCCAGCAGTCGTCGGGACAGGGGCACAGATACGCAGTATTTT
CDR3 protein: CASSRRDRGTDTQYF
D gene: TRBD1
clone size: once
V gene: TRBV27
J gene: TRBJ2-3

CDR3 DNA: TGCAGCGTTGAGACAGGGTACCATCCTTTCCCCTCCTACAATGAGCAGTTCTTC
CDR3 protein: CSVETGYHPFPSYNEQFF
D gene: TRBD1
clone size: NA
V gene: TRBV29-1
J gene: TRBJ2-1

CDR3 DNA: TGCGCCAGCAGCAGGGTGTGGAACACTGAAGCTTTCTTT
CDR3 protein: CASSRVWNTEAFF
D gene: NA
clone size: NA
V gene: TRBV10-2
J gene: TRBJ1-1

CDR3 DNA: TGTGCCAGCAGATTAGGACCTCGACAGGGCGTCACTGAAGCTTTCTTT
CDR3 protein: CASRLGPRQGVTEAFF
D gene: TRBD1
clone size: few
V gene: TRBV7-9
J gene: TRBJ1-1

CDR3 DNA: TGTGCCAGCAGCCAAGCGGTTCTTATTACCGGGGAGCTGTTTTTT
CDR3 protein: CASSQAVLITGELFF
D gene: NA
clone size: NA
V gene: TRBV2
J gene: TRBJ2-2

CDR3 DNA: TGTGCCAGCAGCGAATACGGGACTAGCGGGGGGGTGGGGATGTTCTTC
CDR3 protein: CASSEYGTSGGVGMFF
D gene: TRBD2
clone size: NA
V gene: TRBV9
J gene: TRBJ2-1

CDR3 DNA: TGTGCCAGCAGTTTATTTTATGCGGGCGGTACTGGAGAGCAGTACTTC
CDR3 protein: CASSLFYAGGTGEQYF
D gene: NA
clone size: NA
V gene: TRBV27
J gene: TRBJ2-7

CDR3 DNA: TGCGCCAGCAGCTTGAAGGGGAACAACGAGCAGTACTTC
CDR3 protein: CASSLKGNNEQYF
D gene: NA
clone size: NA
V gene: TRBV5-1
J gene: TRBJ2-7

CDR3 DNA: TGTGCCAGCAGTCATGGGAGCCCCGGGGCCCAGTACTTC
CDR3 protein: CASSHGSPGAQYF
D gene: NA
clone size: NA
V gene: TRBV5-5
J gene: TRBJ2-5

CDR3 DNA: TGTGCCAGCAGTTACCCCGGGACATTAAACACTGAAGCTTTCTTT
CDR3 protein: CASSYPGTLNTEAFF
D gene: NA
clone size: NA
V gene: TRBV6-7
J gene: TRBJ1-1

CDR3 DNA: TGCGCCAGCAGCAAAGAGACAGGGTACCCAAGGGAGTACTTC
CDR3 protein: CASSKETGYPREYF
D gene: TRBD1
clone size: NA
V gene: TRBV5-1
J gene: TRBJ2-7

CDR3 DNA: TGCGCCAGCAGCCAATCCCCGGGGAACTATGGCTACACCTTC
CDR3 protein: CASSQSPGNYGYTF
D gene: NA
clone size: NA
V gene: TRBV4-1
J gene: TRBJ1-2

CDR3 DNA: TGTGCCAGCAGTTTATGGTCGGGGAGCTCCTACAATGAGCAGTTCTTC
CDR3 protein: CASSLWSGSSYNEQFF
D gene: NA
clone size: NA
V gene: TRBV28
J gene: TRBJ2-1

CDR3 DNA: TGTGCCAGCAGCCGGGGACTAGCGGGGGGGCGGGAGCAGTACTTC
CDR3 protein: CASSRGLAGGREQYF
D gene: TRBD2
clone size: NA
V gene: TRBV28
J gene: TRBJ2-7

CDR3 DNA: TGTGCCAGCATATCCGGGGCGGGGGGGGGCCCGAACACTGAAGCTTTCTTT
CDR3 protein: CASISGAGGGPNTEAFF
D gene: NA
clone size: NA
V gene: TRBV28
J gene: TRBJ1-1

CDR3 DNA: TGTGCCAGCAGTGAGGGACTACAGTCAGGGCAGTACTTC
CDR3 protein: CASSEGLQSGQYF
D gene: TRBD2
clone size: NA
V gene: TRBV2
J gene: TRBJ2-7

CDR3 DNA: TGTGCCTGGACAGGGGATTACGAGCAGTACTTC
CDR3 protein: CAWTGDYEQYF
D gene: NA
clone size: NA
V gene: TRBV30
J gene: TRBJ2-7

CDR3 DNA: TGTGCCATCAGTGAGTCGGCGGGATATGAAACCAAAAACATTCAGTACTTC
CDR3 protein: CAISESAGYETKNIQYF
D gene: NA
clone size: few
V gene: TRBV10-3
J gene: TRBJ2-4

CDR3 DNA: TGTGCCAGTAGTGGAGGGGAACCCTACGAGCAGTACTTC
CDR3 protein: CASSGGEPYEQYF
D gene: NA
clone size: NA
V gene: TRBV19
J gene: TRBJ2-7

CDR3 DNA: TGTGCCAGCAGCCCCCTAGCGGGGGCCTACGAGCAGTACTTC
CDR3 protein: CASSPLAGAYEQYF
D gene: TRBD2
clone size: NA
V gene: TRBV4-2
J gene: TRBJ2-7

CDR3 DNA: TGTGCCAGCAGCTTAGAGACAGGGTTGGTTGGCTACACCTTC
CDR3 protein: CASSLETGLVGYTF
D gene: TRBD1
clone size: NA
V gene: TRBV7-9
J gene: TRBJ1-2

CDR3 DNA: TGTGCCAGCAGTTTTCAGGCGGGAGTGGGTAATGAGCAGTTCTTC
CDR3 protein: CASSFQAGVGNEQFF
D gene: TRBD2
clone size: NA
V gene: TRBV27
J gene: TRBJ2-1

CDR3 DNA: TGTGCCAGCAGATCCAGGGGGGCCCAGTACTTC
CDR3 protein: CASRSRGAQYF
D gene: NA
clone size: NA
V gene: TRBV2
J gene: TRBJ2-5

CDR3 DNA: TGTGCCAGCAGTTCCGCGACTGGGAGAACGAACTATGGCTACACCTTC
CDR3 protein: CASSSATGRTNYGYTF
D gene: NA
clone size: few
V gene: TRBV11-2
J gene: TRBJ1-2

CDR3 DNA: TGTGCCAGCAGGGGGCGGGGAGCCACTGAAGCTTTCTTT
CDR3 protein: CASRGRGATEAFF
D gene: NA
clone size: NA
V gene: TRBV6-6
J gene: TRBJ1-1

CDR3 DNA: TGTGCCAGCAGTTCATACAGGGGGCTTCTGCGGGAGCAGTACTTC
CDR3 protein: CASSSYRGLLREQYF
D gene: TRBD1
clone size: NA
V gene: TRBV27
J gene: TRBJ2-7

CDR3 DNA: TGTGCCATCAGAACCCCCTACGAGCAGTACTTC
CDR3 protein: CAIRTPYEQYF
D gene: NA
clone size: NA
V gene: TRBV10-3
J gene: TRBJ2-7

CDR3 DNA: TGCGCCAGCAGCCAAGAGAGGGTGGGTAGGGAGCAGTACTTC
CDR3 protein: CASSQERVGREQYF
D gene: NA
clone size: NA
V gene: TRBV4-1
J gene: TRBJ2-7

CDR3 DNA: TGTGCCAGCAGCTCTAGAGGAACTGGTCGTGGCTACACCTTC
CDR3 protein: CASSSRGTGRGYTF
D gene: NA
clone size: NA
V gene: TRBV7-8
J gene: TRBJ1-2

CDR3 DNA: TGTGCCACAAAGGGACTAGCGACATCTGCCTACAATGAGCAGTTCTTC
CDR3 protein: CATKGLATSAYNEQFF
D gene: TRBD2
clone size: NA
V gene: TRBV19
J gene: TRBJ2-1

CDR3 DNA: TGCGCCAGCAGCCCGAGACCTGCGGCCTACGAGCAGTACTTC
CDR3 protein: CASSPRPAAYEQYF
D gene: NA
clone size: NA
V gene: TRBV5-1
J gene: TRBJ2-7

CDR3 DNA: TGTGCCAGCAGCCTCCTCCCGGGACTGGGGAATGAGCAGTTCTTC
CDR3 protein: CASSLLPGLGNEQFF
D gene: NA
clone size: NA
V gene: TRBV9
J gene: TRBJ2-1

CDR3 DNA: TGTGCCAGCAGTACCGGGAGGGTAGAGCCCCAGCATTTT
CDR3 protein: CASSTGRVEPQHF
D gene: NA
clone size: NA
V gene: TRBV6-5
J gene: TRBJ1-5

CDR3 DNA: TGTGCCTGGAGTACAACTAACTATGGCTACACCTTC
CDR3 protein: CAWSTTNYGYTF
D gene: NA
clone size: NA
V gene: TRBV30
J gene: TRBJ1-2

CDR3 DNA: TGCGCCAGCAGTGTCTTAACTAGCGGGAGTGCAGATACGCAGTATTTT
CDR3 protein: CASSVLTSGSADTQYF
D gene: TRBD2
clone size: NA
V gene: TRBV10-2
J gene: TRBJ2-3

CDR3 DNA: TGTGCCAGCAGCTCTACAGGGGGTAGGGAGACCCAGTACTTC
CDR3 protein: CASSSTGGRETQYF
D gene: TRBD1
clone size: NA
V gene: TRBV7-2
J gene: TRBJ2-5

CDR3 DNA: TGTGCCAGCAGTTTTGACGCGGGCCCTGAAGCTTTCTTT
CDR3 protein: CASSFDAGPEAFF
D gene: NA
clone size: NA
V gene: TRBV27
J gene: TRBJ1-1

CDR3 DNA: TGTGCCAGCAGTGTTAACAGGGTTTCCCCTATGGGTGAAAAACTGTTTTTT
CDR3 protein: CASSVNRVSPMGEKLFF
D gene: NA
clone size: NA
V gene: TRBV2
J gene: TRBJ1-4

CDR3 DNA: TGTGCCAGCAGCCGGCAGACAGGGGGCGGAACCGGGGAGCTGTTTTTT
CDR3 protein: CASSRQTGGGTGELFF
D gene: TRBD1
clone size: NA
V gene: TRBV9
J gene: TRBJ2-2

CDR3 DNA: TGCGCCAGCGACCACGGAGGGCCAGGCGGCGAGCAGTACTTC
CDR3 protein: CASDHGGPGGEQYF
D gene: NA
clone size: NA
V gene: TRBV5-1
J gene: TRBJ2-7